The 25 T cell receptor beta chains given below trace back to one sample, sequenced in a study of T cells of healthy individuals. One entry per CDR3 protein, called by TCRdb with MiXCR from the 5' RACE reads. The sample holds tens of thousands of distinct CDR3 sequences; under 20% are singletons and the top ten take about 4.3%. The receptors stem from a human donor in good health.

Many counts were recorded for this clonotype. J is TRBJ2-1 and V is TRBV7-2; 7 positions match TRBD2. The V segment lost 5 bases and the J segment 2 bases; nucleotides outside the gene matches: 6. Per the germline V gene, CDR1 is SGHTA and CDR2 is FQGNSA. This CDR3 region has 15 residues. The CDR3 nucleotides are TGTGCCAGCAGCGCCGGGGAGGGTGCCTACAATGAGCAGTTCTTC. This translates into CASSAGEGAYNEQFF. Drawing the rest from reference TRBV7-2 and TRBJ2-1, the complete variable domain is GAGVSQSPSNKVTEKGKDVELRCDPISGHTALYWYRQSLGQGLEFLIYFQGNSAPDKSGLPSDRFSAERTGGSVSTLTIQRTQQEDSAVYLCASSAGEGAYNEQFFGPGTRLTVL.

With respect to this clonotype: The germline gene is not matched at one end of the junction; a read error may be the cause. The DNA for the CDR3 is TGCGCCAGCAGCTTAGACGGACAGCGGTCCTACGAGCAGTACTTC. Protein product: CASSLDGQRSYEQYF. V is TRBV5-6 and J is TRBJ2-7, with a tentative D call TRBD1 (6 bases). This CDR3 has 15 amino acids. The germline V gene has CDR1 SGHDT and CDR2 YYEEEE.

This clonotype has a count of ten or more. V usage is TRBV11-3 and J usage is TRBJ2-2, with D perhaps being TRBD1 or TRBD2 (6 bases each). Germline CDR1 SGHNT, CDR2 YENEEA. The CDR3 runs 13 residues. V was cut by 4 bases and J by 8 bases, with 11 bases left in between. This chain's CDR3 is CASSYGGSGELFF. DNA of the CDR3: TGTGCCAGCAGCTACGGGGGCTCGGGGGAGCTGTTTTTT.

This clonotype has a count of ten or more. Germline and junction disagree at one end, which may indicate a read error. The rearrangement joins TRBV30 to TRBJ1-1, with unresolved D. CDR3 size: 12 residues. Germline V lookup: CDR1 GTSNPN, CDR2 SVGIG (reference sequence). The CDR3 is CAWTAGPEASIF. CDR3 DNA sequence: TGTGCCTGGACGGCCGGACCTGAAGCTTCAATCTTT.

This clonotype has only a few counts. The chain combines TRBV5-4 with TRBJ2-7, with 7 positions matching TRBD1. The length of the CDR3 is 12 residues. The germline gives CDR1 SGHNT, CDR2 YYREEE (reference sequence). V lost 5 bases to trimming and J lost 5 bases; unmatched junction nucleotides: 4. The CDR3 DNA is TGTGCCAGCAGTGACAGGGCCCACGAGCAGTACTTC. Encoded protein: CASSDRAHEQYF.

CDR3 nucleotides: TGCAGTGCTAGAGGGACAGGGCGCTACGAGCAGTACTTC. Its protein is CSARGTGRYEQYF. This sequence joins TRBV20-1 and TRBJ2-7; 8 nucleotides agree with TRBD1. This CDR3 contains 13 residues. V lost 1 base, J lost 3 bases, and 2 bases stayed unmatched. Germline-derived CDR1 and CDR2 are DFQATT and SNEGSKA (reference sequence).

This clonotype was observed at least ten times. The V call is TRBV28, the J call TRBJ1-5, with 8 bases aligning to TRBD1. The CDR3 extends over 15 amino acids. With V trimmed by 1 base and J by 7 bases, 6 bases remained unmatched. The germline CDR1 and CDR2 sequences are MDHEN and SYDVKM. The CDR3 loop is CASSLSGQGGQPQHF. As DNA, the CDR3 is TGTGCCAGCAGTTTATCCGGACAGGGTGGGCAGCCCCAGCATTTT.

This clonotype appeared a few times. The chain carries TRBV4-1 and TRBJ2-7, with D tentatively TRBD1 or TRBD2 (5 bases each). Germline CDR1 and CDR2: MGHRA and YSYEKL. This CDR3 has 16 residues. V was pared by 1 base and J by 4 bases, with 17 bases between. The CDR3 sequence is CASSQGLAGNIYEQYF. The CDR3 bases are TGCGCCAGCAGCCAAGGCCTAGCAGGGAACATATACGAGCAGTACTTC.

At least ten counts were recorded for this clonotype. This sequence joins TRBV6-5 and TRBJ1-1, with D unclear. Germline values: CDR1 MNHEY, CDR2 SVGAGI. The CDR3 spans 13 residues. Trimming took off 4 bases at V and 8 bases at J, with 14 bases between the two ends. The CDR3 is CASSSSSPSEAFF. DNA of the CDR3: TGTGCCAGCAGTTCCTCCAGCCCGAGCGAAGCTTTCTTT.

On this clonotype itself: Just one base apart from a much larger clone, this may be a read error. The chain joins TRBV20-1 to TRBJ2-2; TRBD2 matches 7 bases. Germline loops: CDR1 DFQATT, CDR2 SNEGSKA (reference sequence). This CDR3 has 16 residues. The DNA for the CDR3 is TGCAGTGCCAGGGCCCCGGGACTAACGAACACCGGGGATCTGTTTTTT. The encoded protein is CSARAPGLTNTGDLFF.

The chain joins TRBV4-1 to TRBJ2-7; D possibly corresponds to TRBD1 (5 bases). Germline V lookup: CDR1 MGHRA, CDR2 YSYEKL. V lost 1 base and J 6 bases, leaving 16 bases between the germline ends. This CDR3 comprises 15 residues. DNA of the CDR3: TGCGCCAGCAGCCAAGCGAGTCCCCCCAGGGCCGAGCAGTACTTC. Amino acid sequence: CASSQASPPRAEQYF.

This clonotype was seen a few times. The chain couples TRBV10-3 to TRBJ2-1, with TRBD1 as a possible D gene (6 bases). The V end was cut by 6 bases, the J end by 7 bases, with 16 bases between. The CDR3 is made up of 14 amino acids. CDR1 and CDR2 from the germline V gene are ENHRY and SYGVKD. In nucleotides, the CDR3 is TGTGCCATCAGCCAAAGACAGGAATCTAATGAGCAGTTCTTC. Translating it yields CAISQRQESNEQFF.

This rearrangement joins TRBV5-5 to TRBJ2-7; 9 positions agree with TRBD1. Trimming at V came to 7 bases and at J to 6 bases, leaving 5 bases not matched to a gene. Germline loops: CDR1 SGHKS, CDR2 YYEKEE (reference sequence). The CDR3 length is 12 residues. As DNA, the CDR3 is TGTGCCAGCGCGGGACAGGGCTTCGAGCAGTACTTC. This sequence encodes CASAGQGFEQYF.

This clonotype has just a few counts. The chain has TRBV3-1 and TRBJ1-1; D is ambiguous. This CDR3 comprises 13 residues. CDR1 is LGHDT and CDR2 is YNNKEL in the germline V gene (reference sequence). The germline V and J ends were trimmed by 1 base and 3 bases, with 6 bases remaining between them. The CDR3 here is CASSQVRDTEAFF. The CDR3, as DNA: TGTGCCAGCAGCCAAGTCCGGGACACTGAAGCTTTCTTT. Drawing the rest from reference TRBV3-1 and TRBJ1-1, the complete variable domain is DTAVSQTPKYLVTQMGNDKSIKCEQNLGHDTMYWYKQDSKKFLKIMFSYNNKELIINETVPNRFSPKSPDKAHLNLHINSLELGDSAVYFCASSQVRDTEAFFGQGTRLTVV.

The chain is built from TRBV2 and TRBJ2-7, with 8 bases aligning to TRBD2. Trimming cost V 6 bases and J 6 bases; bases outside gene matches: 7. The CDR3 sequence is 13 residues long. Germline CDR1 reads SNHLY; CDR2 reads FYNNEI. CDR3 coding DNA: TGTGCCAGCAGCCCTAGCGCGGGGGGCGAGCAGTACTTC. Residues: CASSPSAGGEQYF.

Many counts were recorded for this clonotype. The chain employs TRBV5-5 and TRBJ2-7; no reliable D call. V lost 1 base, J lost 3 bases, and 8 bases lay in between. The germline CDR1 and CDR2 sequences are SGHKS and YYEKEE (reference sequence). This CDR3 contains 13 residues. CDR3 region: CASSLLGDYEQYF. CDR3 nucleotide sequence: TGTGCCAGCAGCTTGTTAGGAGACTACGAGCAGTACTTC.

With respect to this clonotype: Lacking the conserved final phenylalanine or tryptophan, this CDR3 likely reflects a read error. J is TRBJ2-5 and V is TRBV9; D unclear. This CDR3 has 15 residues. V gave up 2 bases and J gave up 2 bases, with 13 bases separating them. Germline CDR1 and CDR2: SGDLS and YYNGEE. The CDR3 DNA is TGTGCCAGCAGCGTGGTCCCGACTGTGCAAGAGACCCAGTACTAC. This translates into CASSVVPTVQETQYY.

This clonotype came up a few times. This sequence joins TRBV5-4 and TRBJ2-3; D not certain. The CDR3 runs 14 residues. Trimming removed 1 base from V and 4 bases from J, with 10 bases in between. Germline lookup yields CDR1 SGHNT and CDR2 YYREEE (reference sequence). DNA of the CDR3: TGTGCCAGCAGCTTGATGTCAGAGTCAGATACGCAGTATTTT. This translates into CASSLMSESDTQYF.

This chain connects TRBV6-1 to TRBJ2-1; D is uncertain. CDR1 is MNHNS and CDR2 is SASEGT in the germline V gene. V lost 5 bases, J lost 12 bases, and 11 bases lay in between. CDR3 length equals 11 residues. The CDR3, as DNA: TGTGCCAGCAGTCCCCTGGGTAGGCAGTTCTTC. This translates into CASSPLGRQFF.

This clonotype was counted only a few times. The chain links TRBV9 to TRBJ2-7; TRBD2 might be the D (6 bases). V was clipped by 2 bases and J by 0 bases, with 9 bases between them. Germline V gene data show CDR1 as SGDLS and CDR2 as YYNGEE. CDR3 length: 14 amino acids. CDR3 in DNA: TGTGCCAGCAGCGTCACGGGGGACTCCTACGAGCAGTACTTC. This sequence encodes CASSVTGDSYEQYF.

At least ten counts were recorded for this clonotype. The chain carries TRBV7-2 and TRBJ2-2; TRBD2 is a possible D gene (6 bases). Looked up from germline, CDR1 is SGHTA and CDR2 is FQGNSA. V gave up 5 bases and J gave up 2 bases, with 12 bases separating them. This CDR3 region has 15 residues. Here the CDR3 reads CASSTPGDNTGELFF. The CDR3 DNA reads TGTGCCAGCAGCACCCCGGGGGATAACACCGGGGAGCTGTTTTTT.

The chain links TRBV4-1 to TRBJ2-2, with TRBD2 matching 16 bases. The germline V gene encodes CDR1 MGHRA and CDR2 YSYEKL. Trimming took 3 bases from V and 3 from J; bases not matched to a gene: 16. This CDR3 is built from 22 residues. The CDR3 DNA reads as TGCGCCAGCAGCCAGCCCTCTCCGGGACTAGCGGGAGGGCCTAGGGACACCGGGGAGCTGTTTTTT. Translated: CASSQPSPGLAGGPRDTGELFF.

This CDR3 reads CASSDGTGTAGNTIYF. In DNA, the CDR3 is TGTGCCAGCAGCGACGGGACAGGGACGGCCGGAAACACCATATATTTT. V is TRBV9 and J is TRBJ1-3; the match to TRBD1 covers 9 bases. Germline CDR1 reads SGDLS; CDR2 reads YYNGEE. The CDR3 has 16 residues. J gave up 4 bases and V 3 bases, and 8 bases lay outside the gene matches.

This clonotype was picked up many times. The rearrangement joins TRBV7-9 to TRBJ2-5; D remains ambiguous. The CDR3 loop spans 11 amino acids. The V end was cut by 5 bases, the J end by 5 bases, with 6 bases between. Per germline, CDR1 SEHNR and CDR2 FQNEAQ (reference sequence). CDR3 sequence (DNA): TGTGCCAGCAGCAACTTGGAGACCCAGTACTTC. Protein product: CASSNLETQYF.

The genes are TRBV18 and TRBJ2-7; 10 bases match TRBD1. This CDR3 is 17 amino acids long. Trimming at V came to 3 bases and at J to 7 bases, leaving 15 bases not matched to a gene. The germline gives CDR1 KGHSH, CDR2 LQKENI. In nucleotides, the CDR3 is TGTGCCAGCTCACCTTTGGACGTGGGACAGGGGCATGGGGAGCAGTACTTC. Translated, it gives CASSPLDVGQGHGEQYF. The variable domain in full, with the rest retrieved from reference TRBV18 and TRBJ2-7, is NAGVMQNPRHLVRRRGQEARLRCSPMKGHSHVYWYRQLPEEGLKFMVYLQKENIIDESGMPKERFSAEFPKEGPSILRIQQVVRGDSAAYFCASSPLDVGQGHGEQYFGPGTRLTVT.